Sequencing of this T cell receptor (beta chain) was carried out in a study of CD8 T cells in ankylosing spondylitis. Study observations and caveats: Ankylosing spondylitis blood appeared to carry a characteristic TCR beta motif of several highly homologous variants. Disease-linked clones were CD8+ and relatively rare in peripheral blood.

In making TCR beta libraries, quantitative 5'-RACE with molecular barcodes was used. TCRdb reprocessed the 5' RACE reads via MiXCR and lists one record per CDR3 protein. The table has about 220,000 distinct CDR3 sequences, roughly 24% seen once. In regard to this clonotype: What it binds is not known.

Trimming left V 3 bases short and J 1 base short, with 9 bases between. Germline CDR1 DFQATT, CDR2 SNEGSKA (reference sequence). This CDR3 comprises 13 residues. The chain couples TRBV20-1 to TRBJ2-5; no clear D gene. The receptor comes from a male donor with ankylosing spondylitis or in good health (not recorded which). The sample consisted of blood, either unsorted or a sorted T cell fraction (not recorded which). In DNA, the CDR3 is TGCAGTGCTAGTCAGTCGCCCCAAGAGACCCAGTACTTC. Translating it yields CSASQSPQETQYF.